This entry lists 22 T cell receptor beta chains sequenced from one sample in a study of blood T cell repertoires in COVID-19. Here immunoSEQ multiplex PCR was the method, and the copy in TCRdb shows in-frame clones only, minus some. The sample holds 150,000 to 190,000 clones, around 80% seen once. The sequencing input was PBMCs or T cells enriched from blood (not recorded which). These receptors originate from a man over 45 who had recovered from COVID-19.

This CDR3 is CASSAGTTAYNEQFF. The CDR3 region has the DNA TGTGCCAGCAGCGCCGGGACAACGGCGTACAATGAGCAGTTCTTC. The chain joins TRBV7-2 to TRBJ2-1, with TRBD1 as a possible D gene (6 bases). Germline assignment: CDR1 SGHTA and CDR2 FQGNSA. V was shortened by 5 bases and J by 4 bases, with 15 bases between the two germline ends. This CDR3 has 15 residues.

This clone has just one count. The rearrangement uses TRBV18 and TRBJ2-2; tentative D call: TRBD1 (6 bases). Germline V lookup: CDR1 KGHSH, CDR2 LQKENI. Trimming took off 4 bases at V and 0 bases at J, with 9 bases between the two ends. The CDR3 is made up of 15 amino acids. CDR3 protein: CASSLDRANTGELFF. DNA of the CDR3: TGTGCCAGCTCACTGGACAGAGCGAACACCGGGGAGCTGTTTTTT.

V gene TRBV7-8 combines with J gene TRBJ2-2, with D maybe TRBD1 (6 bases). The CDR3 contains 16 residues. Germline CDR1 is SGHVS and CDR2 is FQNEAQ. Deletions cut 1 base from V and 4 bases from J, with 13 bases between. CDR3 sequence: CASSLGVGAATGELFF. As DNA, the CDR3 is TGTGCCAGCAGCTTAGGGGTGGGGGCCGCCACCGGGGAGCTGTTTTTT.

The rearrangement uses TRBV19 and TRBJ1-2; D not resolved. CDR1 LNHDA and CDR2 SQIVND come from the germline V gene (reference sequence). Trimming left V 3 bases short and J 5 bases short, with 16 bases between. This CDR3 spans 15 amino acids. The CDR3 spells CASSIRPGGPYGYTF. The DNA of the CDR3 is TGTGCCAGTAGTATCAGACCGGGAGGGCCTTATGGCTACACCTTC.

This sequence joins TRBV7-3 and TRBJ2-2; TRBD1 aligns across 10 bases. V was clipped by 5 bases and J by 8 bases; unmatched bases: 8. The CDR3 covers 15 residues. The V gene's germline CDR1 is SGHTA and CDR2 FQGTGA. The CDR3, as DNA: TGTGCCAGCAGCCCGACGGACAGGGGGTCTGGGGAGCTGTTTTTT. It encodes CASSPTDRGSGELFF.

V usage is TRBV20-1 and J usage is TRBJ2-5; 7 nucleotides agree with TRBD2. V dropped 3 bases and J dropped 0; count of bases not matched to a gene: 10. This CDR3 region has 16 residues. CDR1 and CDR2 (germline): DFQATT, SNEGSKA (reference sequence). CDR3 loop: CSASRGVAGYQETQYF. CDR3 in DNA: TGCAGTGCTAGTCGAGGAGTAGCGGGCTACCAAGAGACCCAGTACTTC.

The rearrangement uses TRBV5-1 and TRBJ2-2, with 8 bases aligning to TRBD1. The CDR3 loop spans 16 amino acids. Germline CDR1 and CDR2: SGHRS and YFSETQ. Losses at the gene ends were 4 bases for V and 6 bases for J; bases not matched to a gene: 11. CDR3 region: CASSADRGLYPGELFF. As DNA, the CDR3 is TGCGCCAGCAGCGCCGACAGGGGTCTTTATCCCGGGGAGCTGTTTTTT.

This clone was counted a few times. The gene calls are TRBV29-1 and TRBJ2-6; a weak D match, TRBD1 (5 bases). V lost 4 bases and J 0 bases, leaving 13 bases between the germline ends. CDR3 length equals 16 residues. The germline CDR1 and CDR2 sequences are SQVTM and ANQGSEA. The CDR3 loop reads CSVAGSPYSGANVLTF. The CDR3 nucleotides read TGCAGCGTTGCAGGGTCTCCCTACTCTGGGGCCAACGTCCTGACTTTC.

V and J are TRBV27 and TRBJ2-7; the match to TRBD2 covers 7 bases. Per germline, CDR1 MNHEY and CDR2 SMNVEV (reference sequence). Trimming took 5 bases from V and 3 from J; bases not matched to a gene: 16. CDR3 length equals 17 residues. The CDR3 DNA sequence: TGTGCCAGCAGTACATTGGGGAGGGTCCGGGGCGACTACGAGCAGTACTTC. Translating gives CASSTLGRVRGDYEQYF.

This rearrangement joins TRBV7-9 to TRBJ2-7, with 7 bases that match TRBD1. The CDR3 has 14 amino acids. The germline gives CDR1 SEHNR, CDR2 FQNEAQ (reference sequence). The junction had 4 bases not matched to a gene; V was cut back by 2 bases and J by 3 bases. The DNA for the CDR3 is TGTGCCAGCAGCTTAAGTAACAGGGGCTACGAGCAGTACTTC. This sequence encodes CASSLSNRGYEQYF.

The genes are TRBV5-1 and TRBJ2-7; maybe TRBD2 (6 bases). Trimming cost V 3 bases and J 2 bases, with 12 bases left between them. Per the germline V gene, CDR1 is SGHRS and CDR2 is YFSETQ. The CDR3 runs 14 residues. The chain's CDR3 is CASSSTGSPYEQYF. CDR3 nucleotides: TGCGCCAGCAGCTCTACCGGGAGCCCCTACGAGCAGTACTTC.

The chain has TRBV6-2 or TRBV6-3 and TRBJ1-6, with TRBD1 identical over 7 bases. J gave up 5 bases and V 3 bases, and 4 bases lay outside the gene matches. Germline CDR1 is MNHEY and CDR2 is SVGEGT. The CDR3 runs 15 residues. The CDR3: CASSYGGQHNSPLHF. CDR3 coding DNA: TGTGCCAGCAGTTATGGGGGACAGCATAATTCACCCCTCCACTTT.

The gene calls are TRBV11-2 and TRBJ2-7; a possible D gene is TRBD1 (7 bases). Germline V lookup: CDR1 SGHAT, CDR2 FQNNGV. The CDR3 runs 16 residues. V shed 2 bases and J shed 4 bases, with 18 bases lying between them. CDR3 nucleotide sequence: TGTGCCAGCAGCTTAACGACAGGGCGGGGAGGATACGAGCAGTACTTC. It yields the protein CASSLTTGRGGYEQYF.

The J gene is TRBJ2-1, the V gene TRBV7-2, with 13 positions matching TRBD2. Germline V gene sequence: CDR1 SGHTA, CDR2 FQGNSA. With 4 bases clipped from V and 7 bases from J, the junction kept 4 bases outside the gene matches. CDR3 length: 15 amino acids. CDR3: CASSSTSGGANEQFF. For the CDR3, the DNA is TGTGCCAGCAGCTCAACTAGCGGGGGGGCTAATGAGCAGTTCTTC.

V is TRBV6-4 and J is TRBJ1-6; 8 bases line up with TRBD1. V lost 3 bases to trimming and J lost 7 bases; unmatched junction nucleotides: 5. The CDR3 sequence is 15 residues long. Germline V gene sequence: CDR1 MRHNA, CDR2 SNTAGT. The CDR3 loop reads CASSELGQENSPLHF. Written as DNA, the CDR3 is TGTGCCAGCAGTGAACTGGGACAGGAAAATTCACCCCTCCACTTT.

The V gene is TRBV21-1, the J gene TRBJ2-7; the D segment call TRBD1 is taken from the table without a DNA check. TRBV21-1 corresponds to a pseudogene. The CDR3 contains 12 residues. The CDR3 DNA follows: TGTGCCAGCAGCATAACAGGGGCGCAAACGGGCTTC. This sequence encodes CASSITGAQTGF.

In DNA, the CDR3 is TGTGCCAGTACTGAACAGGGGCGGACTGAAGCTTTCTTT. As protein: CASTEQGRTEAFF. V usage is TRBV19 and J usage is TRBJ1-1, with 7 bases lining up with TRBD1. V shed 7 bases, J shed 5 bases, and the junction held 7 bases outside the gene matches. The CDR3 loop spans 13 amino acids. Germline CDR1 and CDR2: LNHDA and SQIVND (reference sequence).

This rearrangement joins TRBV10-3 to TRBJ1-1; tentative D call: TRBD1 (6 bases). This CDR3 contains 14 residues. The germline V and J ends were trimmed by 8 bases and 4 bases, with 17 bases remaining between them. Germline assignment: CDR1 ENHRY and CDR2 SYGVKD. Written as DNA, the CDR3 is TGTGCCATCTCGGTCACAGGGTCTGGCACTGAAGCTTTCTTT. Translated: CAISVTGSGTEAFF.

V gene TRBV3-1 (or the pseudogene TRBV3-2) combines with J gene TRBJ2-7; TRBD1 matches 7 bases. The V and J ends lost 3 bases and 7 bases, in that order; junction bases with no gene match: 3. CDR3 length: 12 amino acids. Looked up from germline, CDR1 is LGHDT and CDR2 is YNNKEL (reference sequence). The CDR3 DNA reads TGTGCCAGCAGCCACACAGGGGCGGAGCAGTACTTC. Its protein is CASSHTGAEQYF.

V usage is TRBV4-1 and J usage is TRBJ2-7, with 7 positions matching TRBD2. Per the germline V gene, CDR1 is MGHRA and CDR2 is YSYEKL. The CDR3 totals 15 residues. With 4 bases clipped from V and 3 bases from J, the junction kept 9 bases outside the gene matches. The CDR3 nucleotides are TGCGCCAGCAGCCCTGGGAGGGTCGGCTTCTACGAGCAGTACTTC. The encoded protein is CASSPGRVGFYEQYF.

The chain links TRBV4-1 to TRBJ2-1, with TRBD2 matching over 7 bases. The V gene end was trimmed by 0 bases and the J gene end by 7 bases; junction bases not matched to a gene: 12. The CDR3 has 17 amino acids. Germline CDR1 and CDR2: MGHRA and YSYEKL. The CDR3 sequence is CASSQDPTSHRSNEQFF. The CDR3, as DNA: TGCGCCAGCAGCCAAGATCCGACTAGCCACAGATCAAATGAGCAGTTCTTC.

This chain links TRBV2 with TRBJ2-5; 9 bases map to TRBD1. The CDR3 is made up of 13 amino acids. Germline CDR1 is SNHLY and CDR2 is FYNNEI. Trimming cost V 7 bases and J 5 bases; bases outside gene matches: 5. The DNA of the CDR3 is TGTGCCAGCACCAACGACAGGGGGGAGACCCAGTACTTC. This sequence encodes CASTNDRGETQYF.